These 15 T cell receptor beta chains were sequenced from one sample in a study of shared clonotypes between healthy human individuals. The assay was immunoSEQ multiplex PCR, and TCRdb's table has in-frame clones only and misses some. The repertoire holds around 510,000 clones, with more than 95% as singletons. The sequencing input was naive CD4+ T cells sorted from blood. Subset in this sample: CD45RA+ positively selected. Receptors originate from a woman aged 25-40 years in good health.

V gene TRBV29-1 combines with J gene TRBJ2-1; D is possibly TRBD2 (5 bases). The CDR3 totals 13 residues. Germline V gene sequence: CDR1 SQVTM, CDR2 ANQGSEA. The ends were cut back, 6 bases at V and 5 bases at J, with 14 bases in the middle. CDR3 amino acids: CSVREKENNEQFF. The CDR3 nucleotides read TGCAGCGTCCGGGAAAAGGAAAACAATGAGCAGTTCTTC.

The chain has TRBV5-8 and TRBJ2-7, with 7 positions matching TRBD2. Losses at the gene ends were 5 bases for V and 2 bases for J; bases not matched to a gene: 10. CDR1 is SGHTS, CDR2 YDEGEE, per germline. The CDR3 has 15 amino acids. This CDR3 is CASRSGGTTTYEQYF. The CDR3, as DNA: TGTGCCAGCAGATCTGGTGGGACTACGACCTACGAGCAGTACTTC.

The V gene is TRBV11-3, the J gene TRBJ2-1; 9 positions match TRBD2. Germline V gene data show CDR1 as SGHNT and CDR2 as YENEEA. J lost 5 bases, V lost 3 bases, and 11 bases had no gene match. The CDR3 runs 17 residues. CDR3 nucleotides: TGTGCCAGCAGCTTTGGGTCCCTACTAGCGGGCAACAATGAGCAGTTCTTC. It is translated as CASSFGSLLAGNNEQFF.

V usage is TRBV23-1 and J usage is TRBJ2-7; 10 bases fit TRBD2. TRBV23-1 is an open reading frame, and its role is uncertain. J gave up 5 bases and V 3 bases, and 10 bases lay outside the gene matches. CDR3 length equals 16 residues. CDR3 DNA: TGCGCCAGCAGTCAGTTTTTAGCGGGAGGCCCACACGAGCAGTACTTC. This codes for CASSQFLAGGPHEQYF.

The chain couples TRBV5-4 to TRBJ2-6; TRBD2 is a possible D gene (5 bases). This CDR3 is 18 amino acids long. The V gene lost 5 bases and the J gene lost 0 bases, with 18 bases spanning the gap. Germline V lookup: CDR1 SGHNT, CDR2 YYREEE (reference sequence). The CDR3 loop is CASRYGRTGNSGANVLTF. Written as DNA, the CDR3 is TGTGCCAGCAGATATGGGCGGACGGGAAACTCTGGGGCCAACGTCCTGACTTTC.

The chain has TRBV28 and TRBJ2-3; 8 positions agree with TRBD2. The CDR3 contains 14 residues. Germline trimming cut 5 bases from V and 6 bases from J; bases unmatched to any gene: 7. Germline CDR1 reads MDHEN; CDR2 reads SYDVKM. The CDR3 bases are TGTGCCAGCAGTCCCCTCCGGGGGGGGGATACGCAGTATTTT. Amino acids: CASSPLRGGDTQYF.

The rearrangement uses TRBV28 and TRBJ2-1; the D is unclear. The CDR3 loop spans 14 amino acids. Trimming cost V 3 bases and J 10 bases, with 16 bases left between them. Germline V gives CDR1 MDHEN, CDR2 SYDVKM. In DNA form, the CDR3 reads TGTGCCAGCAGTTTGAACCCGCTGCGATGGGAGCAGTTCTTC. Translating it yields CASSLNPLRWEQFF.

V gene TRBV11-3 combines with J gene TRBJ2-7; possibly TRBD2 for D (6 bases). V lost 1 base, J lost 7 bases, and 11 bases lay in between. The germline gives CDR1 SGHNT, CDR2 YENEEA. The CDR3 is 13 amino acids. The CDR3 spells CASSLVPSGEQYF. CDR3 nucleotide sequence: TGTGCCAGCAGCTTAGTTCCCAGCGGGGAGCAGTACTTC.

The chain has TRBV15 and TRBJ2-6; D assignment may be TRBD1 or TRBD2 (5 bases each). Trimming left V 2 bases short and J 2 bases short, with 7 bases between. The CDR3 sequence is 15 residues long. Germline lookup yields CDR1 LNHNV and CDR2 YYDKDF (reference sequence). The CDR3 DNA reads TGTGCCACCAGCAGACAGGGAGCTGGGGCCAACGTCCTGACTTTC. Translating gives CATSRQGAGANVLTF.

The chain employs TRBV30 and TRBJ1-6; 7 nucleotides align to TRBD1. The CDR3 runs to 17 residues. CDR1 GTSNPN and CDR2 SVGIG come from the germline V gene (reference sequence). V shed 3 bases, J shed 7 bases, and the junction held 15 bases outside the gene matches. The CDR3 nucleotides are TGTGCCTGGAGCATATCTCCGGGACAGCCGATCAATTCACCCCTCCACTTT. It translates to CAWSISPGQPINSPLHF.

The V call is TRBV29-1, the J call TRBJ1-3; D remains ambiguous. With 2 bases removed from V and 0 bases from J, the gap between germline ends came to 5 bases. The CDR3 spans 13 residues. In germline, CDR1 is SQVTM, CDR2 ANQGSEA. The CDR3 DNA reads as TGCAGCGTTGAAACAGTCTCTGGAAACACCATATATTTT. This encodes CSVETVSGNTIYF.

V gene TRBV5-1 combines with J gene TRBJ2-1; possibly TRBD1 for D (6 bases). Germline CDR1 is SGHRS and CDR2 is YFSETQ. The length of the CDR3 is 15 residues. The V end was cut by 4 bases, the J end by 1 base, with 12 bases between. The CDR3 DNA sequence: TGCGCCAGCAGCCAGACAGGCGGTTCCTACAATGAGCAGTTCTTC. Amino acids: CASSQTGGSYNEQFF.

The genes are TRBV11-3 and TRBJ2-3; D is possibly TRBD1 or TRBD2 (5 bases each). Germline V gene lookup returns CDR1 SGHNT and CDR2 YENEEA. The CDR3 sequence is 15 residues long. V was trimmed by 5 bases and J by 3 bases, leaving 15 bases between them. CDR3: CASSPGTEKTDTQYF. The CDR3 DNA is TGTGCCAGCAGCCCCGGGACGGAGAAGACAGATACGCAGTATTTT.

This chain joins TRBV7-9 and TRBJ2-3; weak D call: TRBD1 (6 bases). The CDR3 has 17 residues. Trimming cost V 5 bases and J 1 base, with 19 bases left between them. The germline CDR1 and CDR2 sequences are SEHNR and FQNEAQ (reference sequence). CDR3 coding DNA: TGTGCCAGCAGCCTTGCAACGGGACATCCGCGCACAGATACGCAGTATTTT. Protein: CASSLATGHPRTDTQYF.

This clone was detected only once. This chain connects TRBV9 to TRBJ1-1; no firm D call. Deletions cut 0 bases from V and 1 base from J, with 7 bases between. Germline V gene lookup returns CDR1 SGDLS and CDR2 YYNGEE. CDR3 length equals 14 residues. The CDR3, as DNA: TGTGCCAGCAGCGTAGTGTTGACGAACACTGAAGCTTTCTTT. Its protein product is CASSVVLTNTEAFF.